The 2 T cell receptor beta chains given below trace back to one sample, sequenced in a study of PD-L1 blockade in urothelial cancer. Data came from immunoSEQ multiplex PCR; TCRdb stores just in-frame clones and leaves some out. Here the sample spans roughly 32,000 clones, more than 65% being singletons. The sample here was PBMCs, taken around atezolizumab (anti-PD-L1) treatment. Receptor source: a man aged 55 to 70 with urothelial cancer.

V gene TRBV6-5 combines with J gene TRBJ2-7; 7 bases match TRBD2. V gave up 5 bases and J gave up 3 bases; unmatched junction bases: 7. Germline V gene lookup returns CDR1 MNHEY and CDR2 SVGAGI. The CDR3 is 14 amino acids. As DNA, the CDR3 is TGTGCCAGCAGTCTAGTGGGCGGGAGCTACGAGCAGTACTTC. Protein product: CASSLVGGSYEQYF.

This chain uses TRBV9 with TRBJ2-7; TRBD1 is a possible D gene (6 bases). CDR1 is SGDLS and CDR2 is YYNGEE in the germline V gene. The CDR3 length is 14 residues. Trimming removed 3 bases from V and 1 base from J, with 11 bases in between. The CDR3 loop reads CASSARTESYEQYF. The DNA for the CDR3 is TGTGCCAGCAGCGCTCGGACAGAGTCCTACGAGCAGTACTTC.